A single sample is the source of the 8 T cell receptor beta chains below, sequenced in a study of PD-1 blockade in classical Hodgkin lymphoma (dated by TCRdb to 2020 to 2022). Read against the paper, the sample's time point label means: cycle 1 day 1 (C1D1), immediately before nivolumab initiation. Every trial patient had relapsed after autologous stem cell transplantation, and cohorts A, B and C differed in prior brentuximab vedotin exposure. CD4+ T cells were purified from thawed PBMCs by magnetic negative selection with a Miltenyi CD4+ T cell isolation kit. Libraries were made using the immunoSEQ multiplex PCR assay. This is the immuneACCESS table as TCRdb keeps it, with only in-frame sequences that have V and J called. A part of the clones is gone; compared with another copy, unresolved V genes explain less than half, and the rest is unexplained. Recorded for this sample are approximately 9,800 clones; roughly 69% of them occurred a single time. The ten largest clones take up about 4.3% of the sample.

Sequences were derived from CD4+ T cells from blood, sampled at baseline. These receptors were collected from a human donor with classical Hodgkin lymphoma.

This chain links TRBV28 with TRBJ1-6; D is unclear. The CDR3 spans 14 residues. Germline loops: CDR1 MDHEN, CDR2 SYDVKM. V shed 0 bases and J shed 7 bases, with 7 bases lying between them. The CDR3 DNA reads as TGTGCCAGCAGTTTATGGACGGCGAATTCACCCCTCCACTTT. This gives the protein CASSLWTANSPLHF.

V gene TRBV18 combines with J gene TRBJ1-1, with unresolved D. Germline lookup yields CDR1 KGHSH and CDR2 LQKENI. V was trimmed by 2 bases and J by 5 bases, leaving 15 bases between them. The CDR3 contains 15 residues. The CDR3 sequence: CASSPAKGGITEAFF. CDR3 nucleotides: TGTGCCAGCTCACCAGCAAAGGGAGGGATAACTGAAGCTTTCTTT.

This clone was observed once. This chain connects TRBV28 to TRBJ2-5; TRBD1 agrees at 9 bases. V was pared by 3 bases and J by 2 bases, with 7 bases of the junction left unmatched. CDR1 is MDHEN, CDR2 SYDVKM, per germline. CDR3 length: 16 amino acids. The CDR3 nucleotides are TGTGCCAGCAGTTTTATTTGGACAGGGGATCAAGAGACCCAGTACTTC. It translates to CASSFIWTGDQETQYF.

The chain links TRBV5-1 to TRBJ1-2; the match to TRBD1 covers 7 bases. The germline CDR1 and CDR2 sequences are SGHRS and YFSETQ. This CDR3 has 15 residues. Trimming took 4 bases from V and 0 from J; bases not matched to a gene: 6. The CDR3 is CASSPRQGTNYGYTF. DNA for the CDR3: TGCGCCAGCAGCCCCCGACAGGGAACTAACTATGGCTACACCTTC.

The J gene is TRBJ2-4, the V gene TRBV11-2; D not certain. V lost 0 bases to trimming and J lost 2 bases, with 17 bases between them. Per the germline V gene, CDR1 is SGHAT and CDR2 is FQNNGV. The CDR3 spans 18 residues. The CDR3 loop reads CASSLEGIGPDSKNIQYF. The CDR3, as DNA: TGTGCCAGCAGCTTAGAAGGAATCGGACCGGATTCCAAAAACATTCAGTACTTC.

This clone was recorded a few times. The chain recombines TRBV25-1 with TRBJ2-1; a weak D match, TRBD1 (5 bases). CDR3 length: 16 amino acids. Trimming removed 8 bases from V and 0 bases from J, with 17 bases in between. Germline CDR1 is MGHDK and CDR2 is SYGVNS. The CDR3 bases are TGTGCCAGCGGGCCTTCTCAGGGCAGCTCCTACAATGAGCAGTTCTTC. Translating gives CASGPSQGSSYNEQFF.

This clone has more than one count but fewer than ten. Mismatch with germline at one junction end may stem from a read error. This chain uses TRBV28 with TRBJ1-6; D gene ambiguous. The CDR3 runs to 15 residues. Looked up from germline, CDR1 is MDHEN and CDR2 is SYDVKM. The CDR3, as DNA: TGTGCCACCAGTCTGAGGTCTACGAATAATTCACCCCTCCACTTT. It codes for CATSLRSTNNSPLHF.

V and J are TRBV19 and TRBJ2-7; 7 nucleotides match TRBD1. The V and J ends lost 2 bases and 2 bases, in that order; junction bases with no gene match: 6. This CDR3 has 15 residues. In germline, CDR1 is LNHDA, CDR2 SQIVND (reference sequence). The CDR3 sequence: CASSIRRQGAYEQYF. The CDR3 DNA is TGTGCCAGTAGTATAAGGCGTCAGGGGGCCTACGAGCAGTACTTC.